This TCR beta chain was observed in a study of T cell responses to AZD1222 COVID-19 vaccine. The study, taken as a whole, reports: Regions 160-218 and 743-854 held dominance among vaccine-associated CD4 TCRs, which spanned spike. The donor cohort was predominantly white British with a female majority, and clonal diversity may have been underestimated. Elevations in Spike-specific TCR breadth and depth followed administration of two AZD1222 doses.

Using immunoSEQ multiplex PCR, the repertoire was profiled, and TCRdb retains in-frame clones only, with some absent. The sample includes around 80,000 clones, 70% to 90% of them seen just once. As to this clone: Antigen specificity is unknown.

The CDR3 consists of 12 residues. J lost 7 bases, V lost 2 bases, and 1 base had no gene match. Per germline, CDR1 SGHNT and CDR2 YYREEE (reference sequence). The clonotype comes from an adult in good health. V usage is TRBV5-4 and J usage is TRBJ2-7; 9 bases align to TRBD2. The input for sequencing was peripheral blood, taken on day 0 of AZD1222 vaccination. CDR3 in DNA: TGTGCCAGCAGCTTTGCGGGAGGGGAGCAGTACTTC. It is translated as CASSFAGGEQYF.